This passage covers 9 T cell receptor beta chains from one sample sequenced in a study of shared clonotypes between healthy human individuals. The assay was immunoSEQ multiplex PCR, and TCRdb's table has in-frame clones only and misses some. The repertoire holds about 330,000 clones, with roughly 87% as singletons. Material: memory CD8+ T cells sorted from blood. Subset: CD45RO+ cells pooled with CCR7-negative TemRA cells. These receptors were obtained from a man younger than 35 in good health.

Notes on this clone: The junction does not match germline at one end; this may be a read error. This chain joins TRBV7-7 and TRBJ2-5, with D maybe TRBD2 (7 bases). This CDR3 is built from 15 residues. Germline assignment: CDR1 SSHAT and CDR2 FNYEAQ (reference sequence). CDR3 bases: TGTGCTAGCAGCTTAGCGGGCTGGGGGCCGGAGACCCAGTACTTC. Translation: CASSLAGWGPETQYF.

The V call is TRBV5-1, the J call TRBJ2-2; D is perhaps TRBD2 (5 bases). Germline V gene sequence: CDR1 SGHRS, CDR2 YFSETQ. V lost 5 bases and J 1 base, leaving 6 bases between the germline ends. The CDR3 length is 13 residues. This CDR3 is CASSAGNTGELFF. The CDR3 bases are TGCGCCAGCAGTGCGGGGAACACCGGGGAGCTGTTTTTT.

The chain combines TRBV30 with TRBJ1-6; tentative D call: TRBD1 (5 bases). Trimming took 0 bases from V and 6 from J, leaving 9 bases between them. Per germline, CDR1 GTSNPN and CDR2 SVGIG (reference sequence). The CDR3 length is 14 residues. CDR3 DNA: TGTGCCTGGAGTGTAGGGCAGGGTAATTCACCCCTCCACTTT. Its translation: CAWSVGQGNSPLHF.

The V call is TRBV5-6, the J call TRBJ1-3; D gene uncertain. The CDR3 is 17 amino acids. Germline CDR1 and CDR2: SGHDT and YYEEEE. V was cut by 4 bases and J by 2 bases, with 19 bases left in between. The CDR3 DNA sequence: TGTGCCAGCAGCCTTTATCTGGAAGTATCGCCTGGAAACACCATATATTTT. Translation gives CASSLYLEVSPGNTIYF.

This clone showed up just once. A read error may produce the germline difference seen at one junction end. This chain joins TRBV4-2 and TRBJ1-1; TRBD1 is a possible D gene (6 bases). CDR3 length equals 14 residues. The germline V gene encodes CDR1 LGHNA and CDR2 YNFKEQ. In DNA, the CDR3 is TGTGCCAGCAGGCAAGACAGGATGAACACTGAAGCTTTCTTT. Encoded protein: CASRQDRMNTEAFF.

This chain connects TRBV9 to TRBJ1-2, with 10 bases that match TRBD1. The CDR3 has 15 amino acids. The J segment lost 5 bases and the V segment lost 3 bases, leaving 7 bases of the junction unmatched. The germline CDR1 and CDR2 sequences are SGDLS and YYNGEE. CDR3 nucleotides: TGTGCCAGCAGCGACCCGGGACAGGGGTCTTATGGCTACACCTTC. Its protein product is CASSDPGQGSYGYTF.

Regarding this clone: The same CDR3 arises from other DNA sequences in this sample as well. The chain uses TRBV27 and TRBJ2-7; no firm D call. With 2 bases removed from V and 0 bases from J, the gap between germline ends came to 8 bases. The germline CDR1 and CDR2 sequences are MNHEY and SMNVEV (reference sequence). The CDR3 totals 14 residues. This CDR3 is CASSLGGSSYEQYF. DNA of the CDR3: TGTGCCAGCAGTTTAGGTGGATCCTCCTACGAGCAGTACTTC.

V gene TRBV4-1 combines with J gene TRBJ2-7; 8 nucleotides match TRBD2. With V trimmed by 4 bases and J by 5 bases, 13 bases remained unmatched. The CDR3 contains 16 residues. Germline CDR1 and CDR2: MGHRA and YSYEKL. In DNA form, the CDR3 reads TGCGCCAGCAGCCGCTTCAGCGGGAGAGCCGGGGACGAGCAGTACTTC. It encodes CASSRFSGRAGDEQYF.

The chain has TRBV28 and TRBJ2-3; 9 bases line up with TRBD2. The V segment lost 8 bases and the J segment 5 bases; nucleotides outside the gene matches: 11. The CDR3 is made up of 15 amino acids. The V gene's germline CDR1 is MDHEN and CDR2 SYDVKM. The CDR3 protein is CASDSGGTKGDTQYF. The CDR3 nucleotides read TGTGCCAGCGATAGCGGGGGCACAAAAGGAGATACGCAGTATTTT.